The 20 T cell receptor beta chains below come from one sample, sequenced in a study of CD8+CD57+ T cells in acquired aplastic anemia. Genomic DNA, the template, was used for profiling of the TCR beta VDJ and CDR3. One entry per CDR3 protein results from TCRdb running MiXCR on the reads. The sample has a few hundred thousand distinct CDR3 sequences; around 30% are singletons. The patients chosen for sequencing had shown expansion of CD8+CD57+ cells (detected by flow cytometry). The specimen sequenced was sorted CD4+, CD8+, or CD8+CD57+ T cells (not recorded which) from PBMCs. These TCRs come from a human donor with aplastic anemia.

V gene TRBV2 combines with J gene TRBJ2-2; 13 nucleotides match TRBD2. The CDR3 has 18 amino acids. Unmatched junction bases numbered 11, after V lost 5 bases and J lost 5 bases. CDR1 and CDR2 from the germline V gene are SNHLY and FYNNEI. The CDR3 DNA reads as TGTGCCAGCAGTCCACTAGCGGGGGGGCCGGCTGGGACCGGGGAGCTGTTTTTT. It yields the protein CASSPLAGGPAGTGELFF.

At least ten counts were recorded for this clonotype. The rearrangement links TRBV29-1 to TRBJ2-2; perhaps TRBD2 as D (5 bases). Germline values: CDR1 SQVTM, CDR2 ANQGSEA. Trimming cost V 7 bases and J 5 bases, with 11 bases left between them. The CDR3 is made up of 12 amino acids. CDR3 nucleotides: TGCAGCGCTGGATCGGGGACCGGGGAGCTGTTTTTT. Its protein is CSAGSGTGELFF.

This clonotype turned up a few times. This chain connects TRBV12-3 or TRBV12-4 to TRBJ1-4; D is undetermined. This CDR3 region has 13 residues. The ends were cut back, 3 bases at V and 6 bases at J, with 8 bases in the middle. The CDR3 region has the DNA TGTGCCAGCAGTTTGAGGATGCATGAAAAACTGTTTTTT. Protein sequence: CASSLRMHEKLFF.

The rearrangement links TRBV6-4 to TRBJ2-3, with 10 nucleotides matching TRBD2. Germline V gene sequence: CDR1 MRHNA, CDR2 SNTAGT. The CDR3 spans 14 residues. V was pared by 3 bases and J by 6 bases, with 3 bases of the junction left unmatched. CDR3 sequence (DNA): TGTGCCAGCAGTGATCTAGCGGGGGCTGATACGCAGTATTTT. Its protein product is CASSDLAGADTQYF.

V usage is TRBV5-4 and J usage is TRBJ2-3; D perhaps matches TRBD1 (5 bases). The CDR3 has 13 amino acids. V dropped 5 bases and J dropped 6 bases, with 13 bases sitting between them. Germline V lookup: CDR1 SGHNT, CDR2 YYREEE (reference sequence). This CDR3 is CASSHGAQDTQYF. The CDR3 nucleotides read TGTGCCAGCAGTCATGGGGCTCAGGATACGCAGTATTTT.

The V gene is TRBV29-1, the J gene TRBJ1-1; 7 bases agree with TRBD1. V gave up 7 bases and J gave up 0 bases; unmatched junction bases: 5. The V gene's germline CDR1 is SQVTM and CDR2 ANQGSEA. The CDR3 totals 13 residues. The CDR3 here is CSATGTVNTEAFF. In DNA, the CDR3 is TGCAGCGCCACCGGGACAGTGAACACTGAAGCTTTCTTT.

There are many counts of this clonotype. V and J are TRBV15 and TRBJ2-1, with 8 bases identical to TRBD2. The CDR3 is 16 amino acids. Looked up from germline, CDR1 is LNHNV and CDR2 is YYDKDF (reference sequence). J was trimmed by 6 bases and V by 1 base; bases with no gene match: 8. CDR3 nucleotide sequence: TGTGCCACCAGCAGAGGGGTAGCGGGAATTATCAATGAGCAGTTCTTC. It encodes CATSRGVAGIINEQFF.

Here the CDR3 reads CASSQVRRGYTF. Here the CDR3 DNA reads TGTGCCAGCAGCCAAGTGAGGAGAGGCTACACCTTC. V is TRBV3-1 and J is TRBJ1-2; D ambiguous. V was clipped by 1 base and J by 8 bases, with 8 bases between them. The germline gives CDR1 LGHDT, CDR2 YNNKEL (reference sequence). CDR3 size: 12 residues.

At least ten counts were recorded for this clonotype. The gene calls are TRBV7-2 and TRBJ2-7, with D perhaps assigned TRBD1 or TRBD2 (5 bases each). There are 15 residues in the CDR3. Germline V CDR1 and CDR2: SGHTA, FQGNSA. Deletions cut 5 bases from V and 1 base from J, with 15 bases between. The CDR3 bases are TGTGCCAGCAGCCTTAGGGGTGAGGGGTCCTACGAGCAGTACTTC. Its translation: CASSLRGEGSYEQYF.

The sample holds many counts of this clonotype. V usage is TRBV15 and J usage is TRBJ2-4; D might be TRBD1 or TRBD2, each matching 5 bases. Germline CDR1 and CDR2: LNHNV and YYDKDF (reference sequence). The CDR3 loop spans 15 amino acids. Trimming left V 0 bases short and J 7 bases short, with 13 bases between. The CDR3: CATSRDVGELNIQYF. The CDR3 DNA reads TGTGCCACCAGCAGAGATGTAGGGGAGTTGAACATTCAGTACTTC.

This sequence joins TRBV7-9 and TRBJ1-1; no firm D call. This CDR3 spans 15 amino acids. From germline, CDR1 is SEHNR and CDR2 FQNEAQ (reference sequence). The V end lost 1 base, the J end lost 5 bases, and 14 bases lay between the germline ends. The CDR3 DNA reads TGTGCCAGCAGCTTAGAAGCGGGCGGGCGAACTGAAGCTTTCTTT. Translated, it gives CASSLEAGGRTEAFF. Complete variable domain (other parts from reference TRBV7-9 and TRBJ1-1): DTGVSQNPRHKITKRGQNVTFRCDPISEHNRLYWYRQTLGQGPEFLTYFQNEAQLEKSRLLSDRFSAERPKGSFSTLEIQRTEQGDSAMYLCASSLEAGGRTEAFFGQGTRLTVV.

This clonotype was found a few times. The chain employs TRBV7-3 and TRBJ1-1; no clear D. This CDR3 is built from 16 residues. The V gene lost 5 bases and the J gene lost 1 base, with 17 bases spanning the gap. CDR1 is SGHTA and CDR2 is FQGTGA in the germline V gene. Written as DNA, the CDR3 is TGTGCCAGCAGCCCAACTTCAGGAGCAGAGAACACTGAAGCTTTCTTT. This codes for CASSPTSGAENTEAFF.

This clonotype was observed many times. The rearrangement joins TRBV5-6 to TRBJ2-7; no reliable D call. Looked up from germline, CDR1 is SGHDT and CDR2 is YYEEEE. The CDR3 loop spans 13 amino acids. Trimming removed 1 base from V and 5 bases from J, with 10 bases in between. As DNA, the CDR3 is TGTGCCAGCAGCTTGACGGCATTCGACGAGCAGTACTTC. Translation: CASSLTAFDEQYF.

This clonotype came up a few times. A read error may explain this, as a much larger clone is one base away. V gene TRBV29-1 combines with J gene TRBJ1-4; the match to TRBD1 covers 9 bases. Looked up from germline, CDR1 is SQVTM and CDR2 is ANQGSEA. The CDR3 runs to 14 residues. CDR3 protein: CSVESRDRDEKLSF. The CDR3 region has the DNA TGCAGCGTTGAAAGTAGGGACAGGGATGAAAAACTGTCTTTT.

This clonotype was recorded at least ten times. The chain recombines TRBV4-3 with TRBJ2-7; D tentatively reads TRBD1 or TRBD2 (6 bases each). The CDR3 length is 14 residues. Trimming pared 3 bases from V and 2 bases from J, leaving 11 bases between. Germline CDR1 reads LGHNA; CDR2 reads YSLEER. The CDR3 coding sequence is TGCGCCAGCAGCCATGTGGAGGGGGCCTACGAGCAGTACTTC. Translated: CASSHVEGAYEQYF.

This chain joins TRBV10-3 and TRBJ1-5; D is unclear. V gave up 5 bases and J gave up 2 bases, with 13 bases separating them. Germline V gene sequence: CDR1 ENHRY, CDR2 SYGVKD. CDR3 length: 15 residues. The CDR3 bases are TGTGCCATCAGTCGCCCAGGAGAGGGCAATCAGCCCCAGCATTTT. Its translation is CAISRPGEGNQPQHF.

This clonotype has a count of ten or more. This chain uses TRBV10-3 with TRBJ2-5, with D uncertain. The V end was cut by 0 bases, the J end by 5 bases, with 10 bases between. This CDR3 region has 14 residues. Germline CDR1 reads ENHRY; CDR2 reads SYGVKD. CDR3 protein: CAISESARDETQYF. The CDR3, as DNA: TGTGCCATCAGTGAGTCGGCTAGAGACGAGACCCAGTACTTC.

This clonotype has just a few counts. V and J are TRBV30 and TRBJ2-7; possibly TRBD2 for D (5 bases). CDR1 is GTSNPN, CDR2 SVGIG, per germline (reference sequence). Trimming removed 4 bases from V and 2 bases from J, with 9 bases in between. CDR3 length: 12 amino acids. For the CDR3, the DNA is TGTGCCTGGATCCGGGGTCCCTACGAGCAGTACTTC. Residues: CAWIRGPYEQYF.

Many counts were recorded for this clonotype. The chain couples TRBV19 to TRBJ1-6; a possible D gene is TRBD1 (5 bases). The V gene's germline CDR1 is LNHDA and CDR2 SQIVND (reference sequence). This CDR3 has 14 amino acids. The germline V and J ends were trimmed by 3 bases and 9 bases, with 12 bases remaining between them. The CDR3 nucleotides read TGTGCCAGTAGTATTGGGGGGGTGAGTTCACCCCTCCACTTT. Translation: CASSIGGVSSPLHF.

Many counts were recorded for this clonotype. The chain uses TRBV10-3 and TRBJ1-1, with no clear D. Germline CDR1 ENHRY, CDR2 SYGVKD. CDR3 length: 14 residues. The V end lost 4 bases, the J end lost 0 bases, and 9 bases lay between the germline ends. CDR3 sequence: CAISGSGLNTEAFF. The CDR3 bases are TGTGCCATCAGTGGCTCGGGGTTGAACACTGAAGCTTTCTTT.